Included here is one T cell receptor (beta chain) sequence, with context. Its specificity is not known. These data come from a study of T cell responses to AZD1222 COVID-19 vaccine. Study findings and constraints: Spike-specific TCR breadth and depth went up after people got two AZD1222 doses. Clonal diversity may have been underestimated in mostly white British donors. No repertoire was sampled before or during the peak T cell response, only after it.

Germline assignment: CDR1 SGHTA and CDR2 FQGTGA. This CDR3 is built from 16 residues. V lost 5 bases to trimming and J lost 4 bases, with 20 bases between them. TCRdb's copy holds only in-frame clones and misses some; the assay was immunoSEQ multiplex PCR. The table counts around 150,000 clones; around 2.2% lies in the top ten. This clonotype was sampled from an adult in good health. Specimen: peripheral blood. The rearrangement joins TRBV7-3 to TRBJ2-5, with a weak D call TRBD1 (6 bases). The CDR3 spells CASSTTGRIPGETQYF. The CDR3 coding sequence is TGTGCCAGCAGCACGACAGGACGTATCCCCGGAGAGACCCAGTACTTC.